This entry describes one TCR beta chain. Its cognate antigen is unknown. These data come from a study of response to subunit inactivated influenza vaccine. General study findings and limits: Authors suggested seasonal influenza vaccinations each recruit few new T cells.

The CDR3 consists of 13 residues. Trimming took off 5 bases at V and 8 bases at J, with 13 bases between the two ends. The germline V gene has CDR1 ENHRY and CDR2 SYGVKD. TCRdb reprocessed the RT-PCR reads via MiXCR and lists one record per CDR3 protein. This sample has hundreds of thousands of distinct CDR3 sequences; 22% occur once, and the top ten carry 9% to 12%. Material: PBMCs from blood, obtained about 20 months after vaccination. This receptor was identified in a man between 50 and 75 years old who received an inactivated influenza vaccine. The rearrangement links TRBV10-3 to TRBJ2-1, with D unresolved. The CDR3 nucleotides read TGTGCCATCAGTATCGACCCTAGGGATGAGCAGTTCTTC. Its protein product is CAISIDPRDEQFF.